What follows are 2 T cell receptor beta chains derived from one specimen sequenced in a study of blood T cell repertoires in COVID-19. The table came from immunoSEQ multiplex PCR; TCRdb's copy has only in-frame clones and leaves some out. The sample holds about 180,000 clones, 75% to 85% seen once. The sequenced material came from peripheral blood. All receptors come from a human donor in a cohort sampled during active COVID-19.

In DNA, the CDR3 is TGTGCCAGCAGCCTCCGATCAGGGGGAAGGGGCAATGAGCAGTTCTTC. Translated, it gives CASSLRSGGRGNEQFF. This chain links TRBV5-6 with TRBJ2-1; 7 nucleotides agree with TRBD1. The CDR3 contains 16 residues. J gave up 6 bases and V 4 bases, and 13 bases lay outside the gene matches. CDR1 SGHDT and CDR2 YYEEEE come from the germline V gene.

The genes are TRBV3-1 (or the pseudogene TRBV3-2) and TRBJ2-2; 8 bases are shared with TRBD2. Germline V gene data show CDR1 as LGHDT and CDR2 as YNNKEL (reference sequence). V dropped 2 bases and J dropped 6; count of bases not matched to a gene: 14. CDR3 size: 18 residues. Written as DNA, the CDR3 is TGTGCCAGCAGCCAACTTGTCTTCGGACTAGCCTCAGCCGGGGAGCTGTTTTTT. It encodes CASSQLVFGLASAGELFF.